The 9 T cell receptor beta chains below come from one sample, sequenced in a study of CD8 T cells in Susac syndrome. It was with random hexamers that about 0.45 to 1 ug RNA was reverse transcribed. TCRdb re-analysed the immunoSEQ multiplex PCR reads in MiXCR, keeping a single row per CDR3 protein. The data hold about 110,000 distinct CDR3 sequences, with about 95% observed a single time. Input material: CD4+ T cells from PBMCs. The receptors here all came from a human donor in good health.

The rearrangement uses TRBV15 and TRBJ1-5, with D possibly matching TRBD1 (5 bases). Germline CDR1 LNHNV, CDR2 YYDKDF (reference sequence). The CDR3 extends over 15 amino acids. The ends were cut back, 0 bases at V and 4 bases at J, with 10 bases in the middle. CDR3: CATSRDRGVNQPQHF. The CDR3 DNA sequence: TGTGCCACCAGCAGAGATCGAGGGGTAAATCAGCCCCAGCATTTT. Supplemented by reference TRBV15 and TRBJ1-5, the full variable domain reads DAMVIQNPRYQVTQFGKPVTLSCSQTLNHNVMYWYQQKSSQAPKLLFHYYDKDFNNEADTPDNFQSRRPNTSFCFLDIRSPGLGDTAMYLCATSRDRGVNQPQHFGDGTRLSIL.

The chain combines TRBV7-3 with TRBJ1-1; 7 bases are shared with TRBD1. V lost 2 bases, J lost 4 bases, and 1 base stayed unmatched. Germline values: CDR1 SGHTA, CDR2 FQGTGA. This CDR3 is 13 amino acids long. The CDR3 bases are TGTGCCAGCAGCTTAGAGGGGGCCACTGAAGCTTTCTTT. Protein product: CASSLEGATEAFF.

The CDR3 reads CASSLRGGPETQYF. CDR3 in DNA: TGTGCCAGCAGCTTACGGGGGGGCCCAGAGACCCAGTACTTC. This sequence joins TRBV13 and TRBJ2-5; 8 bases align to TRBD2. The CDR3 length is 14 residues. Trimming took 2 bases from V and 4 from J; bases not matched to a gene: 3. The germline V gene encodes CDR1 PRHDT and CDR2 FYEKMQ (reference sequence).

The gene calls are TRBV3-1 and TRBJ2-1; the match to TRBD1 covers 8 bases. Germline CDR1 is LGHDT and CDR2 is YNNKEL (reference sequence). The CDR3 loop spans 12 amino acids. V lost 4 bases to trimming and J lost 16 bases; unmatched junction nucleotides: 9. CDR3 protein: CASSPRTGREFF. In DNA form, the CDR3 reads TGTGCCAGCAGCCCCCGGACAGGGCGGGAATTCTTC.

The gene calls are TRBV23-1 and TRBJ2-3, with 9 nucleotides matching TRBD2. TRBV23-1 is assigned to the ORF class and has an uncertain function. V lost 4 bases to trimming and J lost 2 bases; unmatched junction nucleotides: 13. This CDR3 region has 18 residues. CDR3 residues: CASSRGSGSVPSTDTQYF. CDR3 nucleotides: TGCGCCAGCAGTCGGGGTAGCGGGAGCGTTCCTTCCACAGATACGCAGTATTTT.

This chain joins TRBV12-3 or TRBV12-4 and TRBJ1-3; TRBD1 is a possible D gene (5 bases). The CDR3 has 15 residues. V gave up 3 bases and J gave up 3 bases, with 12 bases separating them. The CDR3 loop reads CASSFATAGGNTIYF. CDR3 bases: TGTGCCAGCAGTTTCGCGACAGCAGGTGGAAACACCATATATTTT.

This chain uses TRBV6-2 or TRBV6-3 with TRBJ2-7; possible D gene TRBD2, 6 bases. The V gene lost 0 bases and the J gene lost 2 bases, with 8 bases spanning the gap. The V gene's germline CDR1 is MNHEY and CDR2 SVGEGT. The CDR3 length is 14 residues. CDR3 sequence reads: CASSYSSGPYEQYF. CDR3 sequence (DNA): TGTGCCAGCAGTTACTCTAGCGGTCCCTACGAGCAGTACTTC.

The gene calls are TRBV29-1 and TRBJ2-7; 12 nucleotides align to TRBD1. The ends lost 6 bases at V and 2 bases at J; junction bases unmatched: 2. Germline V CDR1 and CDR2: SQVTM, ANQGSEA. The CDR3 contains 13 residues. In DNA form, the CDR3 reads TGCAGCGTCCGGGACAGGGGGCCCTACGAGCAGTACTTC. This gives the protein CSVRDRGPYEQYF.

This chain connects TRBV14 to TRBJ1-5, with D uncertain. This CDR3 is built from 13 residues. Deletions cut 3 bases from V and 5 bases from J, with 8 bases between. Germline V gene sequence: CDR1 SGHDN, CDR2 FVKESK. This chain's CDR3 is CASSQGPHQPQHF. The CDR3 region has the DNA TGTGCCAGCAGCCAGGGTCCCCATCAGCCCCAGCATTTT. Drawing the rest from reference TRBV14 and TRBJ1-5, the complete variable domain is EAGVTQFPSHSVIEKGQTVTLRCDPISGHDNLYWYRRVMGKEIKFLLHFVKESKQDESGMPNNRFLAERTGGTYSTLKVQPAELEDSGVYFCASSQGPHQPQHFGDGTRLSIL.